Each of the 8 T cell receptor beta chains below was sequenced from the same sample in a study of blood T cell repertoires in COVID-19. Repertoires were generated with immunoSEQ multiplex PCR, while TCRdb's copy carries only in-frame clones and drops some. The sample consists of roughly 500,000 clones, 70% to 90% of them appearing once. What was sequenced was peripheral blood. All receptors derive from a human donor in a cohort sampled during active COVID-19.

The V gene is TRBV6-5, the J gene TRBJ2-7, with TRBD1 identical over 7 bases. J lost 5 bases, V lost 2 bases, and 6 bases had no gene match. In germline, CDR1 is MNHEY, CDR2 SVGAGI. The CDR3 has 14 amino acids. The CDR3 DNA follows: TGTGCCAGCAGTTACCAGACAGGGAGCGACGAGCAGTACTTC. It codes for CASSYQTGSDEQYF.

The gene calls are TRBV28 and TRBJ1-2; D is unresolved. Germline values: CDR1 MDHEN, CDR2 SYDVKM. The germline V and J ends were trimmed by 5 bases and 0 bases, with 10 bases remaining between them. This CDR3 contains 14 residues. CDR3 region: CASSAQVTNYGYTF. CDR3 sequence (DNA): TGTGCCAGCAGTGCCCAGGTGACTAACTATGGCTACACCTTC.

This chain joins TRBV7-2 and TRBJ1-2, with no clear D. Trimming stripped 3 bases from V and 8 bases from J, with 10 bases between. Germline V CDR1 and CDR2: SGHTA, FQGNSA. This CDR3 is 12 amino acids long. CDR3 DNA sequence: TGTGCCAGCAGCTTGGTTCCGGGAGGCTACACCTTC. Its protein product is CASSLVPGGYTF.

This chain joins TRBV4-1 and TRBJ2-1, with 7 bases fitting TRBD1. Trimming took 5 bases from V and 5 from J; bases not matched to a gene: 18. This CDR3 spans 18 amino acids. In germline, CDR1 is MGHRA, CDR2 YSYEKL. This CDR3 is CASSSIDRRTGFNNEQFF. The CDR3 DNA sequence: TGCGCCAGCAGCTCCATTGACCGCCGGACAGGCTTTAACAATGAGCAGTTCTTC.

V and J are TRBV10-3 and TRBJ1-2; the D is unclear. V was pared by 4 bases and J by 4 bases, with 13 bases between. The germline V gene has CDR1 ENHRY and CDR2 SYGVKD. The CDR3 spans 14 residues. CDR3 residues: CAISVQETSYGYTF. Here the CDR3 DNA reads TGTGCCATCAGTGTCCAAGAGACAAGCTATGGCTACACCTTC.

In its sample, this clone was seen once. The chain is built from TRBV25-1 and TRBJ2-3; 11 bases map to TRBD2. Germline CDR1 MGHDK, CDR2 SYGVNS. J was trimmed by 1 base and V by 1 base; bases with no gene match: 4. The CDR3 is made up of 17 amino acids. The CDR3 spells CASSEWSSGRGTDTQYF. The CDR3 nucleotides read TGTGCCAGCAGTGAATGGAGTAGCGGGAGGGGCACAGATACGCAGTATTTT.

This clone was picked up many times. V gene TRBV4-2 combines with J gene TRBJ2-3, with 13 bases lining up with TRBD2. The germline V gene encodes CDR1 LGHNA and CDR2 YNFKEQ. After removal of 1 base from V and 2 bases from J, the junction contained 3 bases not matched to a gene. The CDR3 has 17 residues. The CDR3 loop reads CASSQALAGGNTDTQYF. CDR3 nucleotide sequence: TGTGCCAGCAGCCAAGCACTAGCGGGAGGGAACACAGATACGCAGTATTTT.

The chain joins TRBV1 to TRBJ2-1; TRBD2 is the table's D call, not checked against the DNA. TRBV1 is termed a pseudogene. CDR3 size: 16 residues. The CDR3 DNA reads as TGCACCAGCAGCCAAGATCGGACTAGCGATAGGAATGAGCAGTTCTTC. This codes for CTSSQDRTSDRNEQFF.